This entry concerns a single TCR beta chain. No antigen is known for it. No much larger clone exists at a distance of one base, and base qualities are not known. The CDR1 and CDR2 encoded by the germline V gene are SGHRS and YFSETQ. From the cysteine through the phenylalanine, the CDR3 covers 13 amino acids. The sequence is cut down to CDR3 DNA, 39 bases in frame from base 1. Trimming takes 9 bases off V and 2 bases off J; junction bases not matched to a gene: 6. The label giving this sample's treatment or condition can be read as: some 20 received Ad26.COV2.S at low or high dose, single or two shots; 5 received placebo; per-sample allocation not given. Repertoires of vaccine and placebo recipients were sequenced from samples collected on day 63 after the first injection. Cohort 1b enrolled about two dozen adults aged 18-55 years at a single site in Boston, USA, between 29 July and 7 August 2020. Ad26.COV2.S was a replication-incompetent adenovirus type 26 vector that expressed a prefusion-stabilized SARS-CoV-2 spike protein derived from the original Wuhan strain.

The immunoSEQ Assay was the method used to sequence TCRbeta CDR3 regions. After extraction, genomic DNA underwent amplification by bias-controlled multiplex PCR, followed by high-throughput sequencing. Turning to the authors' computational methods: To quantify the absolute abundance of every unique TCRbeta CDR3 region, sequences were collapsed and filtered. Usable DNA was measured by amplifying reference genes present in all nucleated cells, and TCRbeta template counts were normalized to that usable DNA to estimate T cell fraction. Repertoire TCRs were annotated as SARS-CoV-2-specific when V gene, CDR3 amino acid sequence and J gene were exactly matched to a known reactive TCR set. The reference SARS-CoV-2 TCR set came from MIRA and was filtered for enrichment in COVID-19-positive ImmuneCODE repertoires, removing public or cross-reactive TCRs. Based on the MIRA antigens, annotated TCRs were further analysed at the level of specific ORF or position within ORF. Depth was the summed frequency of annotated unique rearrangements, while breadth was defined as annotated unique rearrangements over total unique productive rearrangements. Two-sided Wilcoxon rank-sum tests were used to compare TCR breadth between groups. TCRdb obtained this table from immuneACCESS and retained in-frame rearrangements with V and J assigned. These tables miss some clones; where compared with another copy, unresolved V genes account for less than half of the shortfall, and the remainder is unexplained. The D gene and trimming were derived from the DNA, and the V and J assignments and clone size from that table. Present in this sample are about 680,000 clones, about 90% of which were seen just once. The ten most abundant clones make up over 1.3% of the sample.

The data belong to a study of Ad26.COV2.S vaccination and SARS-CoV-2 variants (dated by TCRdb to about 2021). As for the study more broadly: Vaccine-arm donors came from COV1001, a multicentre, randomized, double-blind, placebo-controlled phase I-IIa trial of Ad26.COV2.S in healthy adults. Dosing of Ad26.COV2.S was intramuscular, at either 5x10^10 or 1x10^11 viral particles, delivered as one shot or as two shots spaced 56 days apart. Sequencing of the TCRbeta repertoire served to evaluate the specificity and breadth of SARS-CoV-2-reactive T cell receptors following Ad26.COV2.S vaccination. The TCR-sequenced set comprised approximately 32 samples: approximately 19 Ad26.COV2.S vaccine recipients, 5 placebo recipients and 8 SARS-CoV-2 convalescent individuals. Trial participants were randomized into five groups of five: low-dose or high-dose Ad26.COV2.S given once or twice, or placebo on both occasions. Investigators did not know the trial group allocation while performing experiments and assessing outcomes.

Broader findings and caveats from the paper: The study was not powered to compare responses between vaccine doses or regimens. Vaccine and placebo recipients had similar non-spike TCR breadth, a finding consistent with the vaccine containing only spike. According to the authors, total T cell responses may have been underestimated by the TCR breadth and depth analyses. Ad26.COV2.S recipients had higher spike-specific TCR breadth than placebo recipients (P = 0.0014). After vaccination, spike-specific CD8+ and CD4+ T cell responses were reported to show substantial breadth.

This clonotype originated in a person aged 18-65 years who received the Ad26.COV2.S COVID-19 vaccine or a placebo. Recombination linked TRBV5-1 to TRBJ1-1; the central 8 bases match TRBD1. Sequenced here: peripheral blood, sampled in a trial of Ad26.COV2.S vaccine versus placebo. CDR3 loop: CATTTGDNTEAFF. The DNA reads as follows: TGCGCCACCACGACAGGGGATAACACTGAAGCTTTCTTT.